This passage covers 20 T cell receptor beta chains from one sample sequenced in a study of blood T cells in healthy people across ages. A second 7 to 11 cycle PCR used barcoded and J-beta primers. TCRdb re-called the 5' RACE reads through MiXCR, storing one row per CDR3 protein. The sample lists 1.4 million or so distinct CDR3 sequences; roughly two fifths were seen once. Sequenced material: blood. These receptors originate from a young woman in good health.

The V call is TRBV18, the J call TRBJ2-5; D unclear. CDR3 size: 11 residues. V lost 3 bases to trimming and J lost 11 bases, with 10 bases between them. Germline V lookup: CDR1 KGHSH, CDR2 LQKENI. The CDR3 is CASSPRKEQYF. The CDR3, as DNA: TGTGCCAGCTCACCGCGGAAAGAGCAGTACTTC.

In this sample, this clonotype turned up a few times. This chain links TRBV29-1 with TRBJ1-2; 10 bases match TRBD1. There are 13 residues in the CDR3. Unmatched junction bases numbered 5, after V lost 6 bases and J lost 4 bases. Germline V gene data show CDR1 as SQVTM and CDR2 as ANQGSEA. In DNA, the CDR3 is TGCAGCGTCGACAGGGGGCTTGGCTATGGCTACACCTTC. Protein: CSVDRGLGYGYTF.

This chain connects TRBV6-2 or TRBV6-3 to TRBJ2-3, with a possible D match to TRBD2 (6 bases). The CDR3 totals 18 residues. V was clipped by 5 bases and J by 3 bases, with 24 bases between them. Germline CDR1 MNHEY, CDR2 SVGEGT. This CDR3 is CASSHRRQLVEGTDTQYF. Here the CDR3 DNA reads TGTGCCAGCAGTCATCGCCGCCAACTAGTGGAGGGAACAGATACGCAGTATTTT.

The chain employs TRBV7-8 and TRBJ2-5, with D maybe TRBD1 (6 bases). The CDR3 runs 15 residues. V dropped 7 bases and J dropped 2 bases, with 17 bases sitting between them. CDR1 and CDR2 from the germline V gene are SGHVS and FQNEAQ. The CDR3 sequence is CASTRAGTPQETQYF. Here the CDR3 DNA reads TGTGCCAGCACCCGAGCCGGGACACCACAAGAGACCCAGTACTTC.

The chain carries TRBV29-1 and TRBJ1-3; weak D call: TRBD1 (6 bases). The CDR3 runs 20 residues. The germline V gene has CDR1 SQVTM and CDR2 ANQGSEA. Trimming pared 3 bases from V and 0 bases from J, leaving 27 bases between. CDR3 in amino acids: CSVDGGQQGKTLLSGNTIYF. Written as DNA, the CDR3 is TGCAGCGTTGATGGGGGACAACAGGGAAAAACCCTCCTCTCTGGAAACACCATATATTTT. The full variable domain, with the rest looked up from reference TRBV29-1 and TRBJ1-3, is SAVISQKPSRDICQRGTSLTIQCQVDSQVTMMFWYRQQPGQSLTLIATANQGSEATYESGFVIDKFPISRPNLTFSTLTVSNMSPEDSSIYLCSVDGGQQGKTLLSGNTIYFGEGSWLTVV.

CDR3 protein: CASSLGVRVQYF. The CDR3 DNA reads as TGTGCCAGCAGCTTAGGCGTGAGGGTGCAGTACTTC. V is TRBV7-2 and J is TRBJ2-4; TRBD2 might be the D (5 bases). Trimming removed 1 base from V and 13 bases from J, with 11 bases in between. The germline CDR1 and CDR2 sequences are SGHTA and FQGNSA. The CDR3 is 12 amino acids. Together with reference TRBV7-2 and TRBJ2-4, the CDR3 gives the full variable domain: GAGVSQSPSNKVTEKGKDVELRCDPISGHTALYWYRQSLGQGLEFLIYFQGNSAPDKSGLPSDRFSAERTGGSVSTLTIQRTQQEDSAVYLCASSLGVRVQYFGAGTRLSVL.

This clonotype was seen a handful of times. V usage is TRBV4-1 and J usage is TRBJ2-4, with 9 bases lining up with TRBD1. The CDR3 sequence is 16 residues long. Per germline, CDR1 MGHRA and CDR2 YSYEKL. Losses at the gene ends were 0 bases for V and 3 bases for J; bases not matched to a gene: 3. The CDR3 spells CASSQDTGGVKNIQYF. CDR3 bases: TGCGCCAGCAGCCAAGATACAGGGGGCGTCAAAAACATTCAGTACTTC.

DNA for the CDR3: TGTGCCACCAGCAGAGATCGGGGGGGCGGTTATGAGCAGTTCTTC. Encoded protein: CATSRDRGGGYEQFF. The chain links TRBV15 to TRBJ2-1; 8 bases are a match to TRBD2. This CDR3 comprises 15 residues. Trimming at V came to 0 bases and at J to 8 bases, leaving 6 bases not matched to a gene. Germline V gives CDR1 LNHNV, CDR2 YYDKDF (reference sequence).

This clonotype was recorded at least ten times. This sequence joins TRBV2 and TRBJ2-7; D tentatively fits TRBD1 or TRBD2 (5 bases each). The V and J ends lost 10 bases and 7 bases respectively, with 23 bases between them. This CDR3 comprises 14 residues. Per the germline V gene, CDR1 is SNHLY and CDR2 is FYNNEI. The CDR3 coding sequence is TGTGCCACCTCTCGGGGCTCCTCTCCTAGAGAGCAGTACTTC. It is translated as CATSRGSSPREQYF.

The chain is built from TRBV3-1 and TRBJ2-7, with D possibly TRBD2 on 5 matching bases. This CDR3 has 15 amino acids. V was clipped by 3 bases and J by 3 bases, with 15 bases between them. Looked up from germline, CDR1 is LGHDT and CDR2 is YNNKEL (reference sequence). In nucleotides, the CDR3 is TGTGCCAGCAGCCACGGGGAGCGGAACCTCTACGAGCAGTACTTC. As protein: CASSHGERNLYEQYF.

The chain couples TRBV18 to TRBJ1-5; 9 bases align to TRBD1. V lost 5 bases and J lost 1; bases outside the gene matches: 9. Germline loops: CDR1 KGHSH, CDR2 LQKENI. The CDR3 has 17 residues. CDR3 protein: CASSSNRGLSSNQPQHF. Here the CDR3 DNA reads TGTGCCAGCTCAAGTAACAGGGGGCTTTCGAGCAATCAGCCCCAGCATTTT.

The chain links TRBV7-2 to TRBJ1-6; D is undetermined. The germline V gene encodes CDR1 SGHTA and CDR2 FQGNSA. With 5 bases removed from V and 7 bases from J, the gap between germline ends came to 6 bases. The CDR3 length is 12 residues. CDR3 sequence: CASSVQNSPLHF. The CDR3 bases are TGTGCCAGCAGCGTACAGAATTCACCCCTCCACTTT.

This clonotype was seen a handful of times. The chain carries TRBV7-9 and TRBJ2-1, with D uncertain. CDR1 is SEHNR, CDR2 FQNEAQ, per germline (reference sequence). The V and J ends lost 3 bases and 1 base respectively, with 10 bases between them. The CDR3 length is 15 residues. Here the CDR3 reads CASSFGVGSYNEQFF. The DNA of the CDR3 is TGTGCCAGCAGCTTCGGCGTCGGATCCTACAATGAGCAGTTCTTC.

This clonotype was seen many times. The rearrangement uses TRBV20-1 and TRBJ2-1; maybe TRBD2 (5 bases). The CDR3 is made up of 17 amino acids. Germline assignment: CDR1 DFQATT and CDR2 SNEGSKA (reference sequence). Trimming left V 2 bases short and J 10 bases short, with 27 bases between. CDR3 sequence: CSARLGMPSQHLKEQFF. The CDR3, as DNA: TGCAGTGCTAGACTTGGTATGCCTAGCCAGCACCTCAAAGAGCAGTTCTTC.

This clonotype appeared a single time. The chain has TRBV2 and TRBJ2-3; D remains ambiguous. The CDR3 spans 15 residues. The V gene lost 3 bases and the J gene lost 0 bases, with 10 bases spanning the gap. Per the germline V gene, CDR1 is SNHLY and CDR2 is FYNNEI. CDR3 DNA sequence: TGTGCCAGCAGTGAGTCCAAATCTAGCACAGATACGCAGTATTTT. Its translation: CASSESKSSTDTQYF.

The chain combines TRBV20-1 with TRBJ1-5, with D possibly matching TRBD1 (5 bases). The V and J ends lost 1 base and 6 bases respectively, with 13 bases between them. The CDR3 contains 14 residues. In germline, CDR1 is DFQATT, CDR2 SNEGSKA (reference sequence). CDR3 protein: CSARAAARGQPQHF. CDR3 DNA: TGCAGTGCTAGAGCAGCAGCTAGGGGTCAGCCCCAGCATTTT.

J is TRBJ1-1 and V is TRBV12-3 or TRBV12-4; weak D call: TRBD1 (6 bases). V was cut by 2 bases and J by 6 bases, with 16 bases left in between. The CDR3 runs 15 residues. The CDR3 DNA reads TGTGCCAGCAGTTTAAAGCTAAGGGGGGGAGCTGAAGCTTTCTTT. It translates to CASSLKLRGGAEAFF.

A few counts support this clonotype. The chain combines TRBV29-1 with TRBJ2-3, with 7 bases identical to TRBD2. CDR1 SQVTM and CDR2 ANQGSEA come from the germline V gene. The CDR3 runs 15 residues. V shed 6 bases and J 0 bases; nucleotides not matched to a gene: 9. CDR3 DNA: TGCAGCGTGCAGCTAGCGGAGGCTAGCACAGATACGCAGTATTTT. The encoded protein is CSVQLAEASTDTQYF.

As for this clonotype: A read error is possible here, since a much larger clone lies one base away. The chain links TRBV7-2 to TRBJ2-5, with 8 bases matching TRBD2. The CDR3 consists of 17 residues. Per germline, CDR1 SGHTA and CDR2 FQGNSA. Trimming took 3 bases from V and 11 from J; bases not matched to a gene: 20. The CDR3 DNA sequence: TGTGCCAGCAGCTTCTCCCACTCGATGGCGGGGGGTGACGTGCAGTACTTC. Translating gives CASSFSHSMAGGDVQYF.

The chain carries TRBV7-9 and TRBJ2-1; weak D call: TRBD2 (6 bases). The ends were cut back, 0 bases at V and 3 bases at J, with 12 bases in the middle. The CDR3 runs 16 residues. Per the germline V gene, CDR1 is SEHNR and CDR2 is FQNEAQ (reference sequence). CDR3 DNA: TGTGCCAGCAGCTTAGCGAAACGGGGACTCTACAATGAGCAGTTCTTC. It yields the protein CASSLAKRGLYNEQFF.